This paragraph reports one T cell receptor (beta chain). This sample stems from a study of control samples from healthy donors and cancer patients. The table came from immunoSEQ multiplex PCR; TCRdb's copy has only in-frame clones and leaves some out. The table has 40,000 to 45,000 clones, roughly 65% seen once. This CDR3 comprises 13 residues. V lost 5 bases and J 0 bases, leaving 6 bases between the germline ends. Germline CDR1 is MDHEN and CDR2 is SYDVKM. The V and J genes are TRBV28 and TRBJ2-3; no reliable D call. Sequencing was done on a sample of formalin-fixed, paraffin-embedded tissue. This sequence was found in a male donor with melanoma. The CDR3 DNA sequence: TGTGCCAGCAGTCTAGGGAGCACAGATACGCAGTATTTT. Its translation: CASSLGSTDTQYF.